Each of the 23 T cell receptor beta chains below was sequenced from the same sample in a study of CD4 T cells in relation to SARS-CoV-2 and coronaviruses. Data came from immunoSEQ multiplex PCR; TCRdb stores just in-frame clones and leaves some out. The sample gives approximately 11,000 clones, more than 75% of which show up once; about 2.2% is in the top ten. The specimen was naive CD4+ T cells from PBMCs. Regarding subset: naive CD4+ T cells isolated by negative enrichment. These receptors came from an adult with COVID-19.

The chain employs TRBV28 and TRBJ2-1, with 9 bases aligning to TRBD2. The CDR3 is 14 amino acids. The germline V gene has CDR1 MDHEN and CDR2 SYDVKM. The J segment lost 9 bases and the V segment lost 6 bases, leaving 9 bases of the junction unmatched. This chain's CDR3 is CASSPVAGVGEQFF. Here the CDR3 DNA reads TGTGCCAGCAGCCCAGTAGCGGGGGTCGGTGAGCAGTTCTTC.

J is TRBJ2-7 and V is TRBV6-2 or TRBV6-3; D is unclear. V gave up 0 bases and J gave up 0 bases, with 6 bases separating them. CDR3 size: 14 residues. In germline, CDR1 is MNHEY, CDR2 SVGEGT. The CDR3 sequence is CASSYSWGSYEQYF. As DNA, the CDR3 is TGTGCCAGCAGTTACTCGTGGGGCTCCTACGAGCAGTACTTC.

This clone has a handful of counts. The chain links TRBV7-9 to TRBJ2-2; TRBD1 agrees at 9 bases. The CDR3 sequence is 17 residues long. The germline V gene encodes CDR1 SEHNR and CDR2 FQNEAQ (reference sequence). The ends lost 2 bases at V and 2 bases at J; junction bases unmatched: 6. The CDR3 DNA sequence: TGTGCCAGCAGCTTATCAGCACAGGGGGCCAACACCGGGGAGCTGTTTTTT. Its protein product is CASSLSAQGANTGELFF.

Written as DNA, the CDR3 is TGCAGCGTGGCCGGGACAGCAGTCTCCTCTGGGGCCAACGTCCTGACTTTC. This codes for CSVAGTAVSSGANVLTF. The chain combines TRBV29-1 with TRBJ2-6; TRBD1 matches 7 bases. The CDR3 consists of 17 residues. The trim removed 6 bases at V and 0 bases at J, leaving 11 bases unmatched. Germline V gene data show CDR1 as SQVTM and CDR2 as ANQGSEA.

CDR3 sequence reads: CASSSKGGGVEETQYF. For the CDR3, the DNA is TGTGCCAGCAGCTCGAAAGGAGGGGGCGTTGAAGAGACCCAGTACTTC. V usage is TRBV11-2 and J usage is TRBJ2-5, with a tentative D call TRBD1 (7 bases). Trimming took off 4 bases at V and 3 bases at J, with 18 bases between the two ends. CDR1 is SGHAT and CDR2 is FQNNGV in the germline V gene. This CDR3 contains 16 residues.

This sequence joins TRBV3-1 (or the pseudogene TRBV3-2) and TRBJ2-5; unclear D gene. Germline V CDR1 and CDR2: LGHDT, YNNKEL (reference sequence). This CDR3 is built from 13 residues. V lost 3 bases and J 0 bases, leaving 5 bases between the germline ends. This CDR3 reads CASSQKYQETQYF. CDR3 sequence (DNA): TGTGCCAGCAGCCAGAAGTACCAAGAGACCCAGTACTTC.

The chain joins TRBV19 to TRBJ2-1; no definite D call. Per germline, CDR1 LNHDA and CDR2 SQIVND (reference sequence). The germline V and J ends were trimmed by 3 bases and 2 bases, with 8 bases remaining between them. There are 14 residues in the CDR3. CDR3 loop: CASSIVPTYNEQFF. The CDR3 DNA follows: TGTGCCAGTAGTATTGTGCCGACCTACAATGAGCAGTTCTTC.

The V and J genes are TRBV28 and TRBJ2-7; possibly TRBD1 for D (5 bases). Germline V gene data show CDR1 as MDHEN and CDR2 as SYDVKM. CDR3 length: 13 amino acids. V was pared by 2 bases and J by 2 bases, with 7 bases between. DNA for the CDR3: TGTGCCAGCAGTTTAGCAGGGCCCTACGAGCAGTACTTC. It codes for CASSLAGPYEQYF.

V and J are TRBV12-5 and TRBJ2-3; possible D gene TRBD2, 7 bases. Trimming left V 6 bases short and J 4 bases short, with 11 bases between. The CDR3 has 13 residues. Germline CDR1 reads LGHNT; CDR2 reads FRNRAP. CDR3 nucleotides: TGTGCTAGTGGGAGGGGGGGCTCAGATACGCAGTATTTT. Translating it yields CASGRGGSDTQYF. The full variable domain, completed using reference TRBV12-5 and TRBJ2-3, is DARVTQTPRHKVTEMGQEVTMRCQPILGHNTVFWYRQTMMQGLELLAYFRNRAPLDDSGMPKDRFSAEMPDATLATLKIQPSEPRDSAVYFCASGRGGSDTQYFGPGTRLTVL.

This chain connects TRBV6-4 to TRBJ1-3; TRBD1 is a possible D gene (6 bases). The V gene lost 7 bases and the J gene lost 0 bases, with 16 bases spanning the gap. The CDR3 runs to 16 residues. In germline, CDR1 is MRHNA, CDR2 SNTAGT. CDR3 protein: CASIPGGAYSGNTIYF. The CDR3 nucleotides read TGTGCCAGCATTCCGGGGGGGGCTTACTCTGGAAACACCATATATTTT.

The CDR3 spells CASSLDRAGNSPLHF. CDR3 in DNA: TGTGCCAGCAGCTTAGATCGCGCGGGGAATTCACCCCTCCACTTT. V gene TRBV11-3 combines with J gene TRBJ1-6, with D unresolved. V lost 0 bases and J lost 7, with 10 bases in between. The germline V gene has CDR1 SGHNT and CDR2 YENEEA. This CDR3 has 15 residues.

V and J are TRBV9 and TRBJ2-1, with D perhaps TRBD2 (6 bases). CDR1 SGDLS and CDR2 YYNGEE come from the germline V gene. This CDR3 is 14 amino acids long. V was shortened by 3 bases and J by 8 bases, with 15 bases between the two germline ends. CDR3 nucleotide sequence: TGTGCCAGCAGCGGCCGGACTATGGTCTATGAGCAGTTCTTC. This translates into CASSGRTMVYEQFF.

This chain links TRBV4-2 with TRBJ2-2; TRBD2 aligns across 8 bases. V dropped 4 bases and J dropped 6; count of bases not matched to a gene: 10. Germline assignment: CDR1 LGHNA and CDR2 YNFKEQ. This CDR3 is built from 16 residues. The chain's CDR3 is CASSRDGTSSAGELFF. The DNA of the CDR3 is TGTGCCAGCAGCCGGGACGGGACTAGTTCTGCCGGGGAGCTGTTTTTT.

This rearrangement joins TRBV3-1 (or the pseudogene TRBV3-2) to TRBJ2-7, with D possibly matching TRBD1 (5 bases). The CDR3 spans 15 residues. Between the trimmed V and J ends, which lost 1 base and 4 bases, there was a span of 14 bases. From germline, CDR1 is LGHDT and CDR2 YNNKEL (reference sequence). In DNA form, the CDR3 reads TGTGCCAGCAGCCAAGTAACAGGTACCATTTACGAGCAGTACTTC. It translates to CASSQVTGTIYEQYF.

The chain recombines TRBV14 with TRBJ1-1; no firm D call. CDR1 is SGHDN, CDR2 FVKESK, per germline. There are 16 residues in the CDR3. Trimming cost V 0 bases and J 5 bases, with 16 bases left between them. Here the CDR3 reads CASSQDLPPVWTEAFF. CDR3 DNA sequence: TGTGCCAGCAGCCAAGATTTGCCCCCCGTATGGACTGAAGCTTTCTTT.

The CDR3 bases are TGTGCCAGCCCGGCAGGAGTCTCTGGAAACACCATATATTTT. Its translation is CASPAGVSGNTIYF. The chain employs TRBV21-1 and TRBJ1-3. TRBV21-1 is designated a pseudogene. This CDR3 has 14 amino acids.

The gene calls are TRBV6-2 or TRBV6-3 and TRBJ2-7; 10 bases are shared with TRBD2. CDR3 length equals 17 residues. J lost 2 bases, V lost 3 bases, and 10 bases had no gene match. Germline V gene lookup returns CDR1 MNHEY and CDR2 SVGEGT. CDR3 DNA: TGTGCCAGCAGTTATGAGGGGGGACTAGCGCCGACCTACGAGCAGTACTTC. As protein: CASSYEGGLAPTYEQYF.

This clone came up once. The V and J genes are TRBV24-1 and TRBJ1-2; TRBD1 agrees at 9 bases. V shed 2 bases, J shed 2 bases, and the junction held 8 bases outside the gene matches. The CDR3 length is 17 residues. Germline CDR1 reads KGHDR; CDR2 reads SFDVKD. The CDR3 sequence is CATSDSGTGSLNYGYTF. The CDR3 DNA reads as TGTGCCACCAGTGATTCCGGGACAGGGAGTTTAAACTATGGCTACACCTTC.

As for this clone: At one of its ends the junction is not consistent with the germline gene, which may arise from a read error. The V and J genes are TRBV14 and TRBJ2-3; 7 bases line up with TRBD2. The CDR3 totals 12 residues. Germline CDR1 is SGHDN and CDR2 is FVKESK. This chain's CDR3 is CASSPPGLRGTF. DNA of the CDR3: TGTGCCAGCAGCCCTCCGGGACTACGAGGGACTTTT.

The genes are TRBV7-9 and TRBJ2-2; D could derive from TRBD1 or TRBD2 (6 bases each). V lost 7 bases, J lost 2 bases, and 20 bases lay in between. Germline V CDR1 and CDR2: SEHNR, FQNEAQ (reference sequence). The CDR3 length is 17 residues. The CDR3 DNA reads TGTGCCAGCAACAAGACAAGGGGGGCAGTTAACACCGGGGAGCTGTTTTTT. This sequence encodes CASNKTRGAVNTGELFF.

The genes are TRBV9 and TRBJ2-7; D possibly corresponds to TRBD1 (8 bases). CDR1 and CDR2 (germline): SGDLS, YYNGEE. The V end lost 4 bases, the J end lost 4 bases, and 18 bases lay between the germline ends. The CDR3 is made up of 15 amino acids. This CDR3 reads CASSTTGGAVYEQYF. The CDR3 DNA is TGTGCCAGCAGCACCACAGGGGGGGCAGTTTACGAGCAGTACTTC.

This CDR3 is CASGRSSGANVLTF. CDR3 nucleotides: TGTGCTAGTGGTCGGAGCTCTGGGGCCAACGTCCTGACTTTC. The rearrangement links TRBV12-5 to TRBJ2-6; D gene unclear. The CDR3 totals 14 residues. Germline-derived CDR1 and CDR2 are LGHNT and FRNRAP. With 5 bases removed from V and 0 bases from J, the gap between germline ends came to 5 bases.

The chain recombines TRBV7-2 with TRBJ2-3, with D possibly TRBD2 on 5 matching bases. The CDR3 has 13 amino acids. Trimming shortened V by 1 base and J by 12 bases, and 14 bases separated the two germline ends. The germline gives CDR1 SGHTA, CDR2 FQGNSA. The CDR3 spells CASSLGLPDRQYF. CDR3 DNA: TGTGCCAGCAGCTTAGGACTACCTGATCGACAGTATTTT.